This TCR beta chain was sequenced for a study of T cell clonality in common variable immunodeficiency. Germline V gene lookup returns CDR1 LNHDA and CDR2 SQIVND (reference sequence). V was pared by 4 bases and J by 0 bases, with 6 bases between. This CDR3 has 13 residues. Whole-study findings and limits: Reportedly, TCR beta sequences from common variable immunodeficiency showed fewer deletions and N-nucleotide insertions.

Worth noting for this clone: The target antigen is unknown. Sequencing ends 3 residues short of the CDR3 end; the germline J gene provides the rest.

Patients had low serum IgG, IgA and/or IgM and specific antibody deficiency. Data came from immunoSEQ multiplex PCR; TCRdb stores just in-frame clones and leaves some out. This sample comprises about 34,000 clones, none seen once only. This TCR derives from a human donor with common variable immunodeficiency. The chain joins TRBV19 to TRBJ1-1; D not resolved. The sequenced sample was peripheral blood mononuclear cells. The CDR3 sequence is CASSRIVNTEAFF. The DNA read from the CDR3 is TGTGCCAGTAGTAGAATAGTGAACACTGAA. The full variable domain, completed using reference TRBV19 and TRBJ1-1, is DGGITQSPKYLFRKEGQNVTLSCEQNLNHDAMYWYRQDPGQGLRLIYYSQIVNDFQKGDIAEGYSVSREKKESFPLTVTSAQKNPTAFYLCASSRIVNTEAFFGQGTRLTVV.